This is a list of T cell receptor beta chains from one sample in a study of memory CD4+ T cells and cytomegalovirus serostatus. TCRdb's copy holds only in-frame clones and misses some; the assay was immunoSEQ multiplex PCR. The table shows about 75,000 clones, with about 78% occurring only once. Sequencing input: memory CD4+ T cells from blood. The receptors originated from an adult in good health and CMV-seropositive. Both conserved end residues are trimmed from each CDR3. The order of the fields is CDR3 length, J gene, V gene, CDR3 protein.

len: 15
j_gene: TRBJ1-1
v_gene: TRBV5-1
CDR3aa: ASSRRTGNNMNTEAF

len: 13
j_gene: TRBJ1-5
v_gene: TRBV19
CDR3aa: ASSIMGGGLQPQH

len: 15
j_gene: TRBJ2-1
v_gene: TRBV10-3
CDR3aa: AISGGTGWREDNEQF

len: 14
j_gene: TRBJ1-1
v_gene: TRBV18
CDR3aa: ASSPRHGERNTEAF

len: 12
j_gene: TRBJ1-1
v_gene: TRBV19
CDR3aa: ASKSDRSNTEAF

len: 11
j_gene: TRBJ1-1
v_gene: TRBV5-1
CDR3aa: ASSLTGQGEAF

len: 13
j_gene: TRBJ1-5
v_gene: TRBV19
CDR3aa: ASSMGQGAGQPQH

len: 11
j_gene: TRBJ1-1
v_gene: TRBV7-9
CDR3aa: ASRIRDGPEAF

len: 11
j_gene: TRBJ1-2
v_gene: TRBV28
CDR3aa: ASSSSSSYGYT

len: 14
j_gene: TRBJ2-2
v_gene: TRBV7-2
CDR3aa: ASSSTSGANTGELF

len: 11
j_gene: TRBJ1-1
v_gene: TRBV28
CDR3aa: ASIMRGRTEAF

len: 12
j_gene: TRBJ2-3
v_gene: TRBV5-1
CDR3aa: ASTEEASTDTQY

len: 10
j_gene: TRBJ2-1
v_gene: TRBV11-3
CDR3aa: ASTGTNNEQF

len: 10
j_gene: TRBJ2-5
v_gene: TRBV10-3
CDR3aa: AISDLRETQY

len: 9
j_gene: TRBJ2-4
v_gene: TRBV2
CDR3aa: ASSEMDIQY

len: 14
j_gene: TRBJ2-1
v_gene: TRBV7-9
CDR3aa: ASSSTSGAAYNEQF

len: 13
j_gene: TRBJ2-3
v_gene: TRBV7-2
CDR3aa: ASSLPTSGTHTQY

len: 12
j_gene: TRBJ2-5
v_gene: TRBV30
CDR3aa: AWRGDRGLWAQY

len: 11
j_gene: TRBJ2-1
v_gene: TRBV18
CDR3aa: ASSGQEYNEQF

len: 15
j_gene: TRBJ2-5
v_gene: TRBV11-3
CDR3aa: ASSLGRREVGEETQY

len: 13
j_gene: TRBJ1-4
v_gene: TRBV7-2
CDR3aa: ASSLVAKTNEKLF